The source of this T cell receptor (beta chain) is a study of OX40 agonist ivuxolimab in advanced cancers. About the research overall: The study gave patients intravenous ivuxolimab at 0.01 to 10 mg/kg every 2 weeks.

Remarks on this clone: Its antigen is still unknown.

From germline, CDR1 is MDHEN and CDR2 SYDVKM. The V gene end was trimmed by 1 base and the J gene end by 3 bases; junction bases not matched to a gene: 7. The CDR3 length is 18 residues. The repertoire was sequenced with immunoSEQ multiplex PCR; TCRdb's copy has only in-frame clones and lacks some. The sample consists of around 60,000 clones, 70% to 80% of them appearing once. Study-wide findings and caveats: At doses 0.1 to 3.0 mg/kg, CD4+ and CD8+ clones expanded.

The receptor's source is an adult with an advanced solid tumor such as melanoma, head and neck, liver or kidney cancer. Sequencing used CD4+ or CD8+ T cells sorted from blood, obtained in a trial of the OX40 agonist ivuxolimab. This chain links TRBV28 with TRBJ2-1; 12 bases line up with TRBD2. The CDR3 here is CASSLFLLAGGIYNEQFF. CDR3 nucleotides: TGTGCCAGCAGTTTATTTCTACTAGCGGGAGGTATCTACAATGAGCAGTTCTTC.